What follows are 20 T cell receptor beta chains derived from one specimen sequenced in a study of Ad26.COV2.S vaccination and SARS-CoV-2 variants. This sample's treatment: 15 to 20 received Ad26.COV2.S at low or high dose, single or two shots; 5 received placebo; per-sample allocation not given. Day 63 after the first vaccine or placebo injection was the time point for sampling. Here immunoSEQ multiplex PCR was the method, and the copy in TCRdb shows in-frame clones only, minus some. The sample holds a few hundred thousand clones; 83% are singletons and the top ten take about 7.4%. Specimen: peripheral blood, collected in a trial of Ad26.COV2.S vaccine versus placebo. Every receptor here comes from a person between 18 and 60 years old who received the Ad26.COV2.S COVID-19 vaccine or a placebo.

The rearrangement joins TRBV6-5 to TRBJ2-1; no reliable D call. The germline V gene encodes CDR1 MNHEY and CDR2 SVGAGI. This CDR3 region has 13 residues. V was shortened by 2 bases and J by 8 bases, with 10 bases between the two germline ends. The CDR3 sequence: CASSYGFRYEQFF. The DNA for the CDR3 is TGTGCCAGCAGTTACGGGTTCAGGTATGAGCAGTTCTTC.

The rearrangement joins TRBV4-3 to TRBJ1-4, with 7 bases aligning to TRBD1. Losses at the gene ends were 1 base for V and 13 bases for J; bases not matched to a gene: 9. Germline CDR1 and CDR2: LGHNA and YSLEER. The CDR3 is 14 residues long. Written as DNA, the CDR3 is TGCGCCAGCAGCCAAGGCAGGGGGTCGGGTGGACTGTTTTTT. Encoded protein: CASSQGRGSGGLFF.

The J gene is TRBJ1-3, the V gene TRBV7-8; the D is unclear. Germline lookup yields CDR1 SGHVS and CDR2 FQNEAQ. The CDR3 runs 13 residues. V lost 5 bases, J lost 4 bases, and 9 bases lay in between. The CDR3 protein is CASSQGRGNTIYF. CDR3 nucleotides: TGTGCCAGCAGCCAAGGACGGGGAAACACCATATATTTT.

The chain couples TRBV4-2 to TRBJ1-3, with D tentatively TRBD1 (5 bases). This CDR3 is 14 amino acids long. Per the germline V gene, CDR1 is LGHNA and CDR2 is YNFKEQ. V was shortened by 4 bases and J by 4 bases, with 11 bases between the two germline ends. CDR3 sequence (DNA): TGTGCCAGCAGCCGCAGGGAATCCGGAAACACCATATATTTT. Translation: CASSRRESGNTIYF.

V and J are TRBV5-6 and TRBJ1-1, with D perhaps matching TRBD1 (5 bases). The germline V gene encodes CDR1 SGHDT and CDR2 YYEEEE. The CDR3 is 15 amino acids. Trimming shortened V by 0 bases and J by 0 bases, and 9 bases separated the two germline ends. The DNA of the CDR3 is TGTGCCAGCAGCTTGGCCAGGGCGTTGAACACTGAAGCTTTCTTT. It is translated as CASSLARALNTEAFF.

The rearrangement links TRBV4-1 to TRBJ1-4; no reliable D call. The CDR3 loop spans 16 amino acids. Germline V gene data show CDR1 as MGHRA and CDR2 as YSYEKL. V lost 3 bases and J 7 bases, leaving 18 bases between the germline ends. The CDR3 bases are TGCGCCAGCAGCCAGGCCCAAGCTCTTCCCCGTGAAAAACTGTTTTTT. Residues: CASSQAQALPREKLFF.

As regards this clone: At the DNA level, this CDR3 is encoded by other sequences in the same sample as well. The rearrangement links TRBV11-3 to TRBJ2-1, with D perhaps given as TRBD1 or TRBD2 (5 bases each). The CDR3 contains 13 residues. The V gene lost 4 bases and the J gene lost 7 bases, with 11 bases spanning the gap. CDR1 SGHNT and CDR2 YENEEA come from the germline V gene. The DNA for the CDR3 is TGTGCCAGCAGCTCAGGGACCTCGAATGAGCAGTTCTTC. As protein: CASSSGTSNEQFF.

This chain joins TRBV19 and TRBJ2-1, with D possibly matching TRBD1 (5 bases). Trimming left V 5 bases short and J 4 bases short, with 9 bases between. This CDR3 spans 13 amino acids. In germline, CDR1 is LNHDA, CDR2 SQIVND (reference sequence). CDR3 bases: TGTGCCAGTAGTCCTAGACAGTACAATGAGCAGTTCTTC. Translation: CASSPRQYNEQFF.

V usage is TRBV11-3 and J usage is TRBJ1-6; no clear D gene. This CDR3 region has 12 residues. The germline V and J ends were trimmed by 0 bases and 13 bases, with 7 bases remaining between them. In germline, CDR1 is SGHNT, CDR2 YENEEA. In DNA form, the CDR3 reads TGTGCCAGCAGCTTAGACAGCGCTCCCCTCCACTTT. Protein sequence: CASSLDSAPLHF.

This chain connects TRBV19 to TRBJ1-2; TRBD1 is a possible D gene (5 bases). Between the trimmed V and J ends, which lost 7 bases and 7 bases, there was a span of 16 bases. This CDR3 has 13 residues. Germline loops: CDR1 LNHDA, CDR2 SQIVND (reference sequence). CDR3 sequence: CASTQGLKAGYTF. CDR3 DNA sequence: TGTGCCAGTACCCAGGGATTAAAGGCTGGCTACACCTTC.

This CDR3 is CASSEAGTRAGELFF. The DNA for the CDR3 is TGTGCCAGCAGTGAAGCCGGGACACGCGCCGGGGAGCTGTTTTTT. The rearrangement joins TRBV25-1 to TRBJ2-2; a possible D gene is TRBD1 (6 bases). Germline CDR1 and CDR2: MGHDK and SYGVNS. This CDR3 is 15 amino acids long. V lost 2 bases to trimming and J lost 6 bases, with 13 bases between them.

The chain employs TRBV5-5 and TRBJ2-1; no reliable D call. Germline assignment: CDR1 SGHKS and CDR2 YYEKEE (reference sequence). This CDR3 spans 13 amino acids. Trimming shortened V by 0 bases and J by 5 bases, and 6 bases separated the two germline ends. CDR3 sequence: CASSLGPDNEQFF. CDR3 DNA sequence: TGTGCCAGCAGCTTGGGTCCAGACAATGAGCAGTTCTTC.

The rearrangement joins TRBV5-1 to TRBJ1-1; D gene uncertain. This CDR3 spans 12 amino acids. The V gene lost 4 bases and the J gene lost 10 bases, with 14 bases spanning the gap. Germline V gene lookup returns CDR1 SGHRS and CDR2 YFSETQ. CDR3 residues: CASSKEEGVAFF. The CDR3 nucleotides are TGCGCCAGCAGCAAGGAAGAGGGAGTAGCTTTCTTT.

The chain links TRBV7-8 to TRBJ1-2, with 8 bases matching TRBD1. Germline trimming cut 1 base from V and 6 bases from J; bases unmatched to any gene: 7. Germline assignment: CDR1 SGHVS and CDR2 FQNEAQ. This CDR3 region has 15 residues. CDR3: CASSLVAGGPDGYTF. CDR3 sequence (DNA): TGTGCCAGCAGCTTAGTAGCAGGGGGCCCGGATGGCTACACCTTC. The full variable domain, with the rest looked up from reference TRBV7-8 and TRBJ1-2, is GAGVSQSPRYKVAKRGQDVALRCDPISGHVSLFWYQQALGQGPEFLTYFQNEAQLDKSGLPSDRFFAERPEGSVSTLKIQRTQQEDSAVYLCASSLVAGGPDGYTFGSGTRLTVV.

CDR3 coding DNA: TGTGCCAGCAGCCCCCGGGACAGGGCCTCTGAAGCTTTCTTT. Encoded protein: CASSPRDRASEAFF. This sequence joins TRBV7-2 and TRBJ1-1, with 9 bases identical to TRBD1. The CDR3 consists of 14 residues. J lost 6 bases, V lost 5 bases, and 7 bases had no gene match. Germline V gene sequence: CDR1 SGHTA, CDR2 FQGNSA.

This clone was detected only a few times. One end of the junction fails to match germline, which may point to a read error. The rearrangement links TRBV4-1 to TRBJ1-5; TRBD1 might be the D (6 bases). CDR3 length equals 13 residues. Looked up from germline, CDR1 is MGHRA and CDR2 is YSYEKL. Here the CDR3 DNA reads TGCGCCAGCAGCCAATTGGGGGGGCCGGTTAAAGTTTTT. Translating it yields CASSQLGGPVKVF.

The chain combines TRBV18 with TRBJ2-7; 8 bases align to TRBD2. The CDR3 runs to 15 residues. Germline CDR1 is KGHSH and CDR2 is LQKENI. V was pared by 6 bases and J by 2 bases, with 9 bases of the junction left unmatched. The CDR3 loop is CASSPGLAGTYEQYF. The DNA of the CDR3 is TGTGCCAGCTCTCCTGGACTAGCAGGCACCTACGAGCAGTACTTC.

The chain joins TRBV5-4 to TRBJ2-7, with TRBD1 as a possible D gene (5 bases). Trimming took 3 bases from V and 5 from J, leaving 9 bases between them. The germline gives CDR1 SGHNT, CDR2 YYREEE (reference sequence). CDR3 length: 12 residues. Here the CDR3 DNA reads TGTGCCAGCAGCTATAGGGGCGACGAGCAGTACTTC. Translated, it gives CASSYRGDEQYF.

The chain employs TRBV6-5 and TRBJ1-2, with D uncertain. The V end was cut by 6 bases, the J end by 6 bases, with 11 bases between. The CDR3 covers 12 residues. Germline CDR1 and CDR2: MNHEY and SVGAGI. The CDR3 is CASSAPGNGYTF. The CDR3 DNA sequence: TGTGCCAGCAGCGCCCCGGGGAATGGCTACACCTTC.

As DNA, the CDR3 is TGCGCCAGCAGCCAAAGCTGGACTAAGAACACCGGGGAGCTGTTTTTT. It specifies CASSQSWTKNTGELFF. The chain has TRBV4-1 and TRBJ2-2, with D possibly matching TRBD2 (6 bases). The CDR3 extends over 16 amino acids. V was clipped by 2 bases and J by 1 base, with 11 bases between them. Germline V lookup: CDR1 MGHRA, CDR2 YSYEKL.